This is a list of T cell receptor beta chains from one sample in a study of Graves' ophthalmopathy and Graves' hyperthyroidism. TCRdb fed the multiplex PCR reads into MiXCR, producing one record per CDR3 protein. The sample holds just over 400,000 distinct CDR3 sequences; about 21% are singletons and the top ten take roughly 3%. Specimen: peripheral blood. Receptors were obtained from a woman aged 18-35 years with stable Graves' hyperthyroidism. The CDR3 runs from the conserved cysteine through the conserved F or W. The D gene is left open where the match is weak. Clone size is given for some rows only: seen once, a few or many times, or a class if the clone is expanded.

D	V	J	size	CDR3	DNA
.	TRBV11-2	TRBJ2-4	many	CASSPPDSSFQYF	TGTGCCAGCAGCCCCCCCGACAGCTCCTTTCAGTACTTC
TRBD2	TRBV6-1	TRBJ2-7	many	CASSEAGGSSWEQYF	TGTGCCAGCAGTGAAGCCGGGGGGTCCAGCTGGGAGCAGTACTTC
.	TRBV6-4	TRBJ1-3	many	CASSKPTGNTIYF	TGTGCCAGCAGTAAACCTACTGGAAACACCATATATTTT
TRBD1	TRBV5-1	TRBJ2-7	many	CASSEDRGHITYEQYF	TGCGCCAGCAGCGAAGACAGGGGGCATATCACCTACGAGCAGTACTTC
TRBD2	TRBV7-6	TRBJ2-7	.	CASSHPDGGGYEQYF	TGTGCCAGCAGCCATCCGGACGGGGGAGGGTACGAGCAGTACTTC
TRBD1	TRBV7-9	TRBJ2-7	few	CASSTDRGEAYEQYF	TGTGCCAGCAGCACGGACAGGGGTGAAGCCTACGAGCAGTACTTC
.	TRBV12-3/TRBV12-4	TRBJ2-7	.	CASSFAGFREQYF	TGTGCCAGCAGTTTTGCAGGGTTTAGGGAGCAGTACTTC
.	TRBV11-1	TRBJ1-1	.	CASSQEERRRKGLTEAFF	TGTGCCAGCAGCCAGGAGGAACGGCGGAGAAAGGGTCTCACTGAAGCTTTCTTT
.	TRBV28	TRBJ1-2	many	CASSFYRNYGYTF	TGTGCCAGCAGTTTCTACAGAAACTATGGCTACACCTTC
.	TRBV6-5	TRBJ1-2	.	CASSYSGGNYGYTF	TGTGCCAGCAGTTACTCCGGGGGTAACTATGGCTACACCTTC
.	TRBV4-3	TRBJ2-2	few	CASSQDFYPGELFF	TGCGCCAGCAGCCAAGATTTTTATCCCGGGGAGCTGTTTTTT
TRBD1	TRBV7-9	TRBJ2-7	many	CASSLRDRGVYEQYF	TGTGCCAGCAGCTTACGGGACAGGGGCGTCTACGAGCAGTACTTC
.	TRBV24-1	TRBJ1-3	many	CATSEGIQGSGNTIYF	TGTGCCACCAGTGAGGGGATACAGGGTTCTGGAAACACCATATATTTT
.	TRBV3-1	TRBJ2-5	many	CASSQDLAQYF	TGTGCCAGCAGCCAAGACCTTGCCCAGTACTTC
TRBD2	TRBV20-1	TRBJ2-7	many	CSAASGRDYEQYF	TGCAGTGCGGCTAGCGGGAGGGACTACGAGCAGTACTTC